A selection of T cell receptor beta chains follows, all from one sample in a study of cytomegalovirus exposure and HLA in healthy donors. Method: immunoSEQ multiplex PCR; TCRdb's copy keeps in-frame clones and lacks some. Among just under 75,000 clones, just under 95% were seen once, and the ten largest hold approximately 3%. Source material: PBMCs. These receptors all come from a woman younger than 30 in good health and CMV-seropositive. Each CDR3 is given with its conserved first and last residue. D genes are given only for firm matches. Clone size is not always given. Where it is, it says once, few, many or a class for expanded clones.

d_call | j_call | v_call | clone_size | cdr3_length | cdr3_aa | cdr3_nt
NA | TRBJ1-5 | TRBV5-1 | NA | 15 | CASSLEGHTNQPQHF | TGCGCCAGCAGCTTGGAGGGACACACCAATCAGCCCCAGCATTTT
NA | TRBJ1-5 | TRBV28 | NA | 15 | CASSPSSGDQQPQHF | TGTGCCAGCAGTCCCTCGTCAGGGGACCAACAGCCCCAGCATTTT
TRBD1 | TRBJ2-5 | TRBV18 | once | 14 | CASSQRQGQETQYF | TGTGCCAGCTCTCAGAGACAGGGTCAAGAGACCCAGTACTTC
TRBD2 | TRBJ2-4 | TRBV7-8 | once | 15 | CASSLFRGGRDIQYF | TGTGCCAGCAGCTTATTCCGCGGGGGGAGGGACATTCAGTACTTC
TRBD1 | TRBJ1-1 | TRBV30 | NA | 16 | CAWSLGETGGATEAFF | TGTGCCTGGAGCCTAGGAGAAACAGGGGGGGCCACTGAAGCTTTCTTT
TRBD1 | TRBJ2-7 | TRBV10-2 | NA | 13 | CASMEQGAREQYF | TGCGCCAGCATGGAACAGGGGGCTCGCGAGCAGTACTTC
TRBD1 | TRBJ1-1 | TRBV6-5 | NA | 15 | CASVRTGLTATEAFF | TGTGCCAGCGTGAGGACAGGGCTAACAGCAACTGAAGCTTTCTTT
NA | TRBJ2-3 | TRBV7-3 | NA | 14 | CASSLEEGVDTQYF | TGTGCCAGCAGCTTAGAGGAGGGAGTGGATACGCAGTATTTT
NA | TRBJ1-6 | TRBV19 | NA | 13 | CASSILSDSPLHF | TGTGCCAGTAGTATATTGTCGGATTCACCCCTCCACTTT
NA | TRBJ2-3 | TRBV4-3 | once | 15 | CASSLVTGRPDTQYF | TGCGCCAGCAGCCTGGTAACAGGGCGGCCAGATACGCAGTATTTT
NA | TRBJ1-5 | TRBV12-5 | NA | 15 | CASGLGDGGGQPQHF | TGTGCTAGTGGTTTGGGAGACGGCGGTGGACAGCCCCAGCATTTT
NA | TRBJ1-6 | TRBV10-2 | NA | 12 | CASSLNWFPLHF | TGCGCCAGCAGCCTAAACTGGTTCCCCCTCCACTTT
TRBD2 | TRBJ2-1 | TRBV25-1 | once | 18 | CASSEYPGGAGVYNEQFF | TGTGCCAGCAGTGAATACCCCGGGGGAGCGGGAGTGTACAATGAGCAGTTCTTC
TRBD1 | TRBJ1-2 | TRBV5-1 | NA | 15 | CASSLNSGQPYGYTF | TGCGCCAGCAGCTTGAACTCGGGACAGCCCTATGGCTACACCTTC